The clone carrying this T cell receptor beta chain was seen ten or more times. Its specificity is unknown. Time point denoted: longitudinal time-point 1 (baseline). Healthy controls comprised blood bank volunteers in Maryland, USA. The data stem from a study of neurological immune-mediated disorders. Findings and limits, study-wide: It was HTLV-1-associated myelopathy that showed the most TCR clonal expansion, while multiple sclerosis showed the least, falling below healthy controls.

The cDNA was generated by 5'RACE with 10-nucleotide random UMIs. Using its own MiXCR run on the 5' RACE reads, TCRdb lists one record per CDR3 protein. The sample lists fewer than 55,000 distinct CDR3 sequences; 9% to 10% were seen once. Sequencing was carried out using PBMCs. The source is a woman aged 40 to 50 in good health.

CDR3 sequence (DNA): TGCAGTGCTAGGGAAATAGCCGGGAGTCAGCCCCAGCATTTT. Its translation: CSAREIAGSQPQHF. The chain uses TRBV20-1 and TRBJ1-5; no clear D. CDR3 length: 14 residues. Trimming cost V 3 bases and J 6 bases, with 15 bases left between them. Looked up from germline, CDR1 is DFQATT and CDR2 is SNEGSKA (reference sequence).